One and the same sample provided the 19 T cell receptor beta chains below, sequenced in a study of blood T cell repertoires in COVID-19. Measured with immunoSEQ multiplex PCR; TCRdb has only the in-frame clones, and not every one. This sample has more than 90,000 clones, with roughly 85% found just once. Sequencing was carried out using peripheral blood. These receptors all stem from a man older than 75 with acute or convalescent COVID-19.

This chain joins TRBV27 and TRBJ1-2; TRBD1 aligns across 10 bases. V shed 5 bases, J shed 4 bases, and the junction held 4 bases outside the gene matches. CDR1 MNHEY and CDR2 SMNVEV come from the germline V gene (reference sequence). This CDR3 is built from 14 residues. The CDR3 sequence is CASSRQGASYGYTF. CDR3 sequence (DNA): TGTGCCAGCAGTAGACAGGGGGCAAGCTATGGCTACACCTTC.

The rearrangement uses TRBV7-9 and TRBJ2-7; 8 bases agree with TRBD1. Germline loops: CDR1 SEHNR, CDR2 FQNEAQ (reference sequence). The CDR3 is 14 residues long. V lost 5 bases to trimming and J lost 2 bases; unmatched junction nucleotides: 5. The CDR3 DNA follows: TGTGCCAGCAGCCAGAGGGACAGGACCTACGAGCAGTACTTC. As protein: CASSQRDRTYEQYF.

This clone was detected only a few times. This CDR3 is CASSLPPGISGGKTTDTQYF. CDR3 nucleotides: TGTGCCAGCAGCCTTCCCCCAGGGATAAGCGGGGGTAAAACTACAGATACGCAGTATTTT. The chain has TRBV14 and TRBJ2-3; 8 nucleotides agree with TRBD2. The ends lost 4 bases at V and 3 bases at J; junction bases unmatched: 21. Germline V gives CDR1 SGHDN, CDR2 FVKESK. CDR3 length: 20 residues.

V and J are TRBV6-5 and TRBJ1-2, with 8 nucleotides matching TRBD1. The CDR3 totals 13 residues. From germline, CDR1 is MNHEY and CDR2 SVGAGI. Germline trimming cut 11 bases from V and 4 bases from J; bases unmatched to any gene: 9. Here the CDR3 reads CAGRTGFGYGYTF. The CDR3 DNA reads as TGTGCCGGCCGGACAGGGTTTGGCTATGGCTACACCTTC.

The chain links TRBV6-6 to TRBJ2-7, with 11 bases aligning to TRBD2. V was clipped by 6 bases and J by 3 bases; unmatched bases: 1. The V gene's germline CDR1 is MNHNY and CDR2 SVGAGI (reference sequence). CDR3 length: 13 residues. CDR3 nucleotide sequence: TGTGCCAGCAGGGGGACTAGCGGCTACGAGCAGTACTTC. This translates into CASRGTSGYEQYF.

Worth noting for this clone: One junction end disagrees with the germline gene, perhaps due to a read error. V and J are TRBV6-5 and TRBJ1-1, with D perhaps TRBD1 (5 bases). The CDR3 totals 15 residues. Germline V gene data show CDR1 as MNHEY and CDR2 as SVGAGI. CDR3 region: CASSYLGQGRTEAFF. CDR3 in DNA: TGTGCCAGCAGCTACTTAGGGCAGGGAAGAACTGAAGCTTTCTTT.

This chain joins TRBV6-5 and TRBJ1-6, with TRBD1 matching 9 bases. J gave up 7 bases and V 4 bases, and 8 bases lay outside the gene matches. Germline V gives CDR1 MNHEY, CDR2 SVGAGI. This CDR3 spans 16 amino acids. The CDR3 DNA reads as TGTGCCAGCAGTTTAAAGGGACAGGGCGGCAATTCACCCCTCCACTTT. It specifies CASSLKGQGGNSPLHF.

This chain joins TRBV28 and TRBJ1-1; D is ambiguous. The CDR3 has 16 residues. Trimming stripped 10 bases from V and 1 base from J, with 22 bases between. Germline V gives CDR1 MDHEN, CDR2 SYDVKM. CDR3 in DNA: TGTGCCACCAGAGGCGCGGGCAGGATGACGAACACTGAAGCTTTCTTT. It is translated as CATRGAGRMTNTEAFF.

V and J are TRBV10-3 and TRBJ2-5, with 14 bases aligning to TRBD2. Germline V CDR1 and CDR2: ENHRY, SYGVKD. This CDR3 is built from 14 residues. J was trimmed by 5 bases and V by 9 bases; bases with no gene match: 5. This CDR3 reads CAMGTSGSSETQYF. As DNA, the CDR3 is TGTGCCATGGGGACTAGCGGGAGCTCGGAGACCCAGTACTTC.

The chain combines TRBV4-2 with TRBJ1-1; D might be TRBD1 (6 bases). Deletions cut 5 bases from V and 4 bases from J, with 14 bases between. The CDR3 has 14 residues. The germline V gene encodes CDR1 LGHNA and CDR2 YNFKEQ. The CDR3 spells CASSTPTGITEAFF. The CDR3 coding sequence is TGTGCCAGCAGCACCCCGACAGGAATCACTGAAGCTTTCTTT.

This chain connects TRBV5-1 to TRBJ2-2, with a possible D match to TRBD1 (5 bases). The CDR3 spans 15 residues. V shed 4 bases and J shed 4 bases, with 14 bases lying between them. The germline gives CDR1 SGHRS, CDR2 YFSETQ. This chain's CDR3 is CASSLTQGSTGELFF. For the CDR3, the DNA is TGCGCCAGCAGCCTTACCCAGGGTTCCACCGGGGAGCTGTTTTTT.

This clone was observed at least ten times. The chain has TRBV5-6 and TRBJ2-7; 7 nucleotides match TRBD1. Germline V gene data show CDR1 as SGHDT and CDR2 as YYEEEE. J lost 4 bases, V lost 0 bases, and 7 bases had no gene match. The CDR3 has 15 residues. CDR3 bases: TGTGCCAGCAGCTTGGCGGCAGGGGGTTGGTACGAGCAGTACTTC. Protein: CASSLAAGGWYEQYF.

The chain links TRBV27 to TRBJ2-7; D perhaps matches TRBD2 (6 bases). This CDR3 has 14 amino acids. With 2 bases removed from V and 1 base from J, the gap between germline ends came to 9 bases. Germline CDR1 reads MNHEY; CDR2 reads SMNVEV (reference sequence). CDR3 DNA: TGTGCCAGCAGTTTAAGCGGGCCATCCTACGAGCAGTACTTC. Residues: CASSLSGPSYEQYF.

This chain uses TRBV10-3 with TRBJ1-2, with D maybe TRBD1 (6 bases). This CDR3 is 13 amino acids long. Trimming shortened V by 3 bases and J by 4 bases, and 9 bases separated the two germline ends. Looked up from germline, CDR1 is ENHRY and CDR2 is SYGVKD. DNA of the CDR3: TGTGCCATCAGTGAACAGGGTGTCTATGGCTACACCTTC. Residues: CAISEQGVYGYTF.

The chain carries TRBV27 and TRBJ1-5; D may be TRBD1 (5 bases). V lost 3 bases, J lost 7 bases, and 13 bases lay in between. This CDR3 is built from 14 residues. Germline-derived CDR1 and CDR2 are MNHEY and SMNVEV (reference sequence). The CDR3 loop is CASSFRQGEQPQHF. The CDR3 DNA follows: TGTGCCAGCAGTTTTCGGCAGGGTGAGCAGCCCCAGCATTTT.

This clone has a single count. The chain recombines TRBV18 with TRBJ1-5, with 7 bases fitting TRBD1. The CDR3 runs to 14 residues. CDR1 and CDR2 from the germline V gene are KGHSH and LQKENI. V dropped 3 bases and J dropped 7; count of bases not matched to a gene: 6. CDR3 sequence: CASSPSTGWQPQHF. CDR3 in DNA: TGTGCCAGCTCACCTTCGACAGGGTGGCAGCCCCAGCATTTT.

The chain couples TRBV7-9 to TRBJ2-1, with D perhaps TRBD2 (5 bases). V gave up 5 bases and J gave up 4 bases, with 15 bases separating them. CDR3 length: 15 amino acids. Per the germline V gene, CDR1 is SEHNR and CDR2 is FQNEAQ (reference sequence). CDR3 in amino acids: CASSPRGAEYNEQFF. CDR3 DNA: TGTGCCAGCAGCCCCCGTGGAGCGGAATACAATGAGCAGTTCTTC.

V gene TRBV2 combines with J gene TRBJ2-4; D is ambiguous. The CDR3 runs 10 residues. Trimming removed 3 bases at V and 10 bases at J, with 4 bases between. The germline CDR1 and CDR2 sequences are SNHLY and FYNNEI. In nucleotides, the CDR3 is TGTGCCAGCAGTGACCAAATTCAGTACTTC. It codes for CASSDQIQYF.

This CDR3 is CASSQDPTASTDTQYF. CDR3 bases: TGCGCCAGCAGCCAAGATCCGACAGCGAGCACAGATACGCAGTATTTT. The chain couples TRBV4-1 to TRBJ2-3; possibly TRBD1 for D (5 bases). The germline CDR1 and CDR2 sequences are MGHRA and YSYEKL. Trimming cost V 0 bases and J 0 bases, with 10 bases left between them. The CDR3 loop spans 16 amino acids.